Listed below are T cell receptor beta chains from one sample, sequenced in a study of OX40 agonist ivuxolimab in advanced cancers. The assay was immunoSEQ multiplex PCR, and TCRdb's table has in-frame clones only and misses some. The sample includes approximately 100,000 clones, 70% to 90% seen only once; the top ten take approximately 0.5%. The starting material was CD4+ or CD8+ T cells sorted from blood, obtained in a trial of the OX40 agonist ivuxolimab. These receptors came from an adult with an advanced solid tumor such as melanoma, head and neck, liver or kidney cancer. Each CDR3 is given with its conserved first and last residue. D genes are given only for firm matches. Expanded clones get a size class; other rows say once, few or many, or leave the size out.

clone size	V gene	J gene	D gene	CDR3 protein	CDR3 DNA
once	TRBV5-1	TRBJ2-2	TRBD1	CASSLGSGVRGPTGELFF	TGCGCCAGCAGCTTGGGCTCCGGAGTGAGGGGGCCGACCGGGGAGCTGTTTTTT
NA	TRBV2	TRBJ2-1	NA	CASSTGAENEQFF	TGTGCCAGCAGTACCGGGGCCGAAAATGAGCAGTTCTTC
NA	TRBV7-9	TRBJ2-3	TRBD2	CASSFGLVTDTQYF	TGTGCCAGCAGCTTTGGACTAGTGACAGATACGCAGTATTTT
NA	TRBV6-1	TRBJ1-4	TRBD1	CASRMTGANEKLFF	TGTGCCAGCAGAATGACAGGGGCTAATGAAAAACTGTTTTTT
once	TRBV28	TRBJ2-7	TRBD1	CASSRTGREQYF	TGTGCCAGCAGTAGGACAGGGCGCGAGCAGTACTTC
NA	TRBV5-1	TRBJ2-1	TRBD2	CASQSGAVGEQFF	TGCGCCAGCCAAAGCGGGGCTGTCGGTGAGCAGTTCTTC
NA	TRBV18	TRBJ2-7	NA	CASSPKAAYEQYF	TGTGCCAGCTCACCAAAGGCAGCCTACGAGCAGTACTTC
NA	TRBV9	TRBJ1-1	NA	CASSSGAVNTEAFF	TGTGCCAGCAGTTCTGGGGCTGTGAACACTGAAGCTTTCTTT
NA	TRBV6-1	TRBJ1-2	NA	CASSFGARGYTF	TGTGCCAGCAGTTTTGGGGCGCGAGGCTACACCTTC
NA	TRBV21-1	TRBJ1-2	NA	CASSPAGELGVYDYTF	TGTGCCAGCAGCCCTGCAGGGGAATTAGGCGTTTATGACTACACCTTC
NA	TRBV13	TRBJ1-2	NA	CASSSGPANYGYTF	TGTGCCAGCAGCTCGGGACCCGCTAACTATGGCTACACCTTC
NA	TRBV6-5	TRBJ2-7	NA	CASSYSFTGFYEQYF	TGTGCCAGCAGTTACTCGTTTACAGGGTTCTACGAGCAGTACTTC
NA	TRBV10-3	TRBJ2-1	NA	CAISDYNEQFF	TGTGCCATCAGTGACTACAATGAGCAGTTCTTC
NA	TRBV10-3	TRBJ2-7	NA	CAIRGTVYEQYF	TGTGCCATCAGGGGAACGGTCTACGAGCAGTACTTC
NA	TRBV7-9	TRBJ1-2	NA	CASSLDGGRGYTF	TGTGCCAGCAGCTTAGATGGGGGACGGGGCTACACCTTC
few	TRBV5-1	TRBJ2-7	TRBD1	CASSTTGTAHEQYF	TGCGCCAGCAGCACAACCGGGACAGCACACGAGCAGTACTTC
NA	TRBV6-6	TRBJ2-5	NA	CASSYVGRETQYF	TGTGCCAGCAGTTACGTAGGGAGAGAGACCCAGTACTTC
few	TRBV19	TRBJ1-5	TRBD1	CASRRGQGNQPQHF	TGTGCCAGTAGAAGGGGACAGGGGAATCAGCCCCAGCATTTT
once	TRBV18	TRBJ1-1	NA	CASSPDQGSHRSEAFF	TGTGCCAGCTCACCCGACCAGGGTAGTCATCGGAGTGAAGCTTTCTTT
NA	TRBV6-1	TRBJ1-5	NA	CASMKGNNQPQHF	TGTGCCAGCATGAAGGGGAATAATCAGCCCCAGCATTTT
NA	TRBV5-1	TRBJ1-2	NA	CASSLEGLPGYNYGYTF	TGCGCCAGCAGCTTGGAGGGACTCCCTGGGTATAACTATGGCTACACCTTC
NA	TRBV7-9	TRBJ2-5	NA	CASSLDRIQETQYF	TGTGCCAGCAGCTTAGATCGAATCCAAGAGACCCAGTACTTC
NA	TRBV29-1	TRBJ2-3	NA	CSVEGAVTDTQYF	TGCAGCGTTGAGGGGGCTGTCACAGATACGCAGTATTTT
NA	TRBV9	TRBJ2-2	TRBD1	CASSVAGTVNTGELFF	TGTGCCAGCAGCGTAGCCGGGACAGTAAACACCGGGGAGCTGTTTTTT
NA	TRBV28	TRBJ2-1	NA	CASSSGDSYNEQFF	TGTGCCAGCAGTTCGGGGGACTCCTACAATGAGCAGTTCTTC
few	TRBV25-1	TRBJ2-1	NA	CASSGWDEQFF	TGTGCCAGCAGTGGTTGGGATGAGCAGTTCTTC
NA	TRBV5-8	TRBJ1-5	TRBD1	CASSLGTVVNQPQHF	TGTGCCAGCAGCTTAGGGACAGTTGTCAATCAGCCCCAGCATTTT
few	TRBV9	TRBJ2-7	TRBD1	CASSPRQGKSAYEQYF	TGTGCCAGCAGCCCCCGACAGGGTAAGTCGGCCTACGAGCAGTACTTC
NA	TRBV4-3	TRBJ2-5	TRBD1	CASSQTTGAGETQYF	TGCGCCAGCAGCCAAACGACAGGGGCGGGAGAGACCCAGTACTTC
NA	TRBV7-2	TRBJ2-7	NA	CASRPSLLSYEQYF	TGTGCCAGCAGACCCAGCCTTCTCTCCTACGAGCAGTACTTC
NA	TRBV19	TRBJ1-1	NA	CASSMASAGNTEAFF	TGTGCCAGTAGTATGGCATCAGCTGGGAACACTGAAGCTTTCTTT
NA	TRBV18	TRBJ2-1	NA	CASSPAGGLTYNEQFF	TGTGCCAGCTCACCCGCCGGGGGGCTGACATACAATGAGCAGTTCTTC
NA	TRBV29-1	TRBJ1-1	NA	CSVEEQGAYTEAFF	TGCAGCGTTGAAGAACAGGGTGCGTACACTGAAGCTTTCTTT
NA	TRBV6-5	TRBJ1-2	NA	CATTSGATVGYGYTF	TGTGCCACCACTAGTGGGGCAACTGTTGGCTATGGCTACACCTTC
NA	TRBV9	TRBJ1-2	NA	CASSVARTDLYGYTF	TGTGCCAGCAGCGTAGCTCGGACAGACCTCTATGGCTACACCTTC
NA	TRBV6-5	TRBJ2-7	NA	CASSLDTGTYEQYF	TGTGCCAGCAGCCTAGATACAGGGACCTACGAGCAGTACTTC
NA	TRBV7-3	TRBJ1-5	TRBD1	CASSLRTGGRGNQPQHF	TGTGCCAGCAGCTTACGTACAGGGGGCCGGGGCAATCAGCCCCAGCATTTT
NA	TRBV6-1	TRBJ2-1	TRBD2	CASSEAVRGGTYNEQFF	TGTGCCAGCAGTGAAGCGGTTCGGGGGGGGACCTACAATGAGCAGTTCTTC
NA	TRBV11-2	TRBJ1-2	TRBD1	CASSPRGAGYGYTF	TGTGCCAGCAGCCCCAGGGGGGCGGGCTATGGCTACACCTTC
once	TRBV2	TRBJ2-2	NA	CASSPRTEITGELFF	TGTGCCAGCAGTCCTAGGACAGAGATTACCGGGGAGCTGTTTTTT
NA	TRBV6-5	TRBJ1-2	NA	CASRAPGRNYGYTF	TGTGCCAGCAGAGCGCCGGGACGGAACTATGGCTACACCTTC
NA	TRBV10-2	TRBJ2-5	NA	CASSESSRETQYF	TGCGCCAGCAGTGAGAGCTCTCGGGAGACCCAGTACTTC
NA	TRBV9	TRBJ1-1	TRBD1	CASSPPGTGVRRTEAFF	TGTGCCAGCAGCCCCCCCGGGACAGGAGTTCGACGGACTGAAGCTTTCTTT
medium-sized	TRBV2	TRBJ1-1	TRBD1	CASSLGQATTEAFF	TGTGCCAGCAGTTTGGGACAGGCTACAACTGAAGCTTTCTTT
once	TRBV20-1	TRBJ2-2	NA	CSADPFRGAVF	TGCAGTGCTGACCCCTTCCGGGGAGCTGTTTTT
NA	TRBV10-3	TRBJ1-1	NA	CAISEPQKGRGNTEAFF	TGTGCCATCAGTGAGCCGCAAAAAGGACGGGGGAACACTGAAGCTTTCTTT
NA	TRBV5-1	TRBJ1-3	TRBD1	CASSAGGQRMNTIYF	TGCGCCAGCAGCGCGGGGGGACAGAGGATGAACACCATATATTTT